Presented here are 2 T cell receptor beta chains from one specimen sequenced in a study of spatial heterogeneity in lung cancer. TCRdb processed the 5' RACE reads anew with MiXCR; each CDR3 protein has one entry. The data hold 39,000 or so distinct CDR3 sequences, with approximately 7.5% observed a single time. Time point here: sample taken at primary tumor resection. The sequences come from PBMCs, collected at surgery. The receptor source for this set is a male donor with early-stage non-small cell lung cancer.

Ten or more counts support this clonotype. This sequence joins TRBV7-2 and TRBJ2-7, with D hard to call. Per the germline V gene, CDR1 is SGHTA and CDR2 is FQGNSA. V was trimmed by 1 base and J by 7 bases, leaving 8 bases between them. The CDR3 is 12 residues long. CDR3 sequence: CASSLVGREQYV. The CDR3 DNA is TGTGCCAGCAGCTTAGTCGGGCGGGAGCAGTACGTC.

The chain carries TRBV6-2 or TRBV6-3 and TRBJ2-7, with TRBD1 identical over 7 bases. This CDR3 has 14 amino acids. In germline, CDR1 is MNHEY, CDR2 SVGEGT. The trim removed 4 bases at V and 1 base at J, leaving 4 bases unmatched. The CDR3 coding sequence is TGTGCCAGCAGTTTAAGGGGGCAATCCTACGAGCAGTACGTC. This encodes CASSLRGQSYEQYV.